This TCR beta chain was obtained from a study of OX40 agonist ivuxolimab in advanced cancers. Study as a whole: Checkpoint inhibitors had been given previously to 35% to 50% of patients.

TCRdb's table, derived via immunoSEQ multiplex PCR, lists solely in-frame clones and lacks some. The data show around 70,000 clones, around 80% seen once. Germline values: CDR1 MGHDK, CDR2 SYGVNS. This CDR3 comprises 15 residues. Trimming took 3 bases from V and 2 from J, leaving 14 bases between them. The material was CD4+ or CD8+ T cells sorted from blood, obtained in a trial of the OX40 agonist ivuxolimab. This sequence joins TRBV25-1 and TRBJ2-7; D perhaps matches TRBD1 (6 bases). The receptor was isolated from an adult with an advanced solid tumor such as melanoma, head and neck, liver or kidney cancer. CDR3 region: CASSESGTLTYEQYF. CDR3 nucleotides: TGTGCCAGCAGTGAGTCCGGGACACTAACCTACGAGCAGTACTTC.